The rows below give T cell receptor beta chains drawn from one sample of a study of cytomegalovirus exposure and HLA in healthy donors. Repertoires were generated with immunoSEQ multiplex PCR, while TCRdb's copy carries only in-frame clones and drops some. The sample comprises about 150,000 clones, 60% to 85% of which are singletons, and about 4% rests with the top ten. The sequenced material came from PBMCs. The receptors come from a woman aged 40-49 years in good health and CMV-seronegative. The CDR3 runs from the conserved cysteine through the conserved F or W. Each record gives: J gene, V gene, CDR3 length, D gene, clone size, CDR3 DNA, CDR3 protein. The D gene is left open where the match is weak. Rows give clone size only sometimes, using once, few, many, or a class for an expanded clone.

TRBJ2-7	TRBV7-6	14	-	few	TGTGCCAGCAGCCAAACCACAGGGACGGGCGAGCAGTACTTC	CASSQTTGTGEQYF
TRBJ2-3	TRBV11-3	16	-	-	TGTGCCAGCAGGGGAATGGGGAGTATTGGCACAGATACGCAGTATTTT	CASRGMGSIGTDTQYF
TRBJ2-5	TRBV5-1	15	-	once	TGCGCCAGCAGCTTGGGGGGTACTAGAGAAGAGACCCAGTACTTC	CASSLGGTREETQYF
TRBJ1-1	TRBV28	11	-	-	TGTGCCAGCCGACGGGACACTGAAGCTTTCTTT	CASRRDTEAFF
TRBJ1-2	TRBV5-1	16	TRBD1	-	TGCGCCAGCAGCCCCCCGGGACAGAGTTTCTCACGGGGCTACACCTTC	CASSPPGQSFSRGYTF
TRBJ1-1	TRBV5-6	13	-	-	TGTGCCAGCAGCTTTAGTCTGAACACTGAAGCTTTCTTT	CASSFSLNTEAFF
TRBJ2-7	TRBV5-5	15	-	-	TGTGCCAGCAGCCCGGAGGCATTAGGAAACTACGAGCAGTACTTC	CASSPEALGNYEQYF
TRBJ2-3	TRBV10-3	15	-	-	TGTGCCATCAGTGTCGGGTCCCGGAGCACAGATACGCAGTATTTT	CAISVGSRSTDTQYF
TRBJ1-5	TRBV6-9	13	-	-	TGTGCCCGAAAGAAGCTTAGCAATCAGCCCCAGCATTTT	CARKKLSNQPQHF
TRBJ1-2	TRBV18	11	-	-	TGTGCCAGCTCAACAGACAGCCTTGGGACCTTC	CASSTDSLGTF
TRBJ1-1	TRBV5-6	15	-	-	TGTGCCAGCAGCTTCCCGACAGGCAGGGACACTGAAGCTTTCTTT	CASSFPTGRDTEAFF
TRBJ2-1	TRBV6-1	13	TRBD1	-	TGTGCCAGCAGTGGACAGGGGGCCGATGAGCAGTTCTTC	CASSGQGADEQFF
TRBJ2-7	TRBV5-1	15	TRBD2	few	TGCGCCAGCAGCTTGGGGGGACTATCCTCCTACGAGCAGTACTTC	CASSLGGLSSYEQYF
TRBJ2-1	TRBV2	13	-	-	TGTGCCAGCAGTGGGGGAGGAATCGGTGAGCAGTTCTTC	CASSGGGIGEQFF
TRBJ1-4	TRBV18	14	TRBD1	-	TGTGCCAGCTCACCCTGGACAGGGAGTGAAAAACTGTTTTTT	CASSPWTGSEKLFF
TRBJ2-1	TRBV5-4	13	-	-	TGTGCCAGCAGCTTCGAAAACAGGGATGAGCAGTTCTTC	CASSFENRDEQFF
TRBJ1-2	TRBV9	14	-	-	TGTGCCAGCAGCGTGGGAGGGGAACCCTATGGCTACACCTTC	CASSVGGEPYGYTF
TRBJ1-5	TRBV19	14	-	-	TGTGCCAGTAGTATAACCCCAGGAAATCAGCCCCAGCATTTT	CASSITPGNQPQHF
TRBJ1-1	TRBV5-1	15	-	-	TGCGCCAGCAGAACCCAACAGGGTTCCAACACTGAAGCTTTCTTT	CASRTQQGSNTEAFF
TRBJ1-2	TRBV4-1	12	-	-	TGCGCCAGCAGCCCCCTTCGGGGAGGCTACACCTTC	CASSPLRGGYTF
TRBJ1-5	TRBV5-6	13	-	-	TGTGCCAGCAGCTTGTCAGGGAATCAGCCCCAGCATTTT	CASSLSGNQPQHF
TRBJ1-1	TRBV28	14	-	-	TGTGCCAGCAGTTTATCGGGGGTAGGCACTGAAGCTTTCTTT	CASSLSGVGTEAFF
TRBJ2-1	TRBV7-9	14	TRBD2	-	TGTGCCAGCAGCTATAGCGGGAGGGCCGATGAGCAGTTCTTC	CASSYSGRADEQFF
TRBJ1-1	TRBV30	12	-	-	TGTGCCTCCCGACGCGGGCAGCCTGAAGCTTTCTTT	CASRRGQPEAFF
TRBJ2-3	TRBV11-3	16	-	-	TGTGCCAGCAGCCCCGAAGGAGGGGGCCGCACAGATACGCAGTATTTT	CASSPEGGGRTDTQYF
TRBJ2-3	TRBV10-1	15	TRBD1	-	TGCGCCAGCAGTGAGCCTGGACAGGGGACAGATACGCAGTATTTT	CASSEPGQGTDTQYF
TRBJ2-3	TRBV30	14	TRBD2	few	TGTGCCCTGAGCCGGGACTATAGAGCAGATACGCAGTATTTT	CALSRDYRADTQYF
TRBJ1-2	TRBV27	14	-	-	TGTGCCAGCAGTTACGGACATTCAGGGGAGGGCTACACCTTC	CASSYGHSGEGYTF
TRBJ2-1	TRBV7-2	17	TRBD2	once	TGTGCCAGCAGCTTATTAGGTCGGACTAGCGGGAGCGATGAGCAGTTCTTC	CASSLLGRTSGSDEQFF
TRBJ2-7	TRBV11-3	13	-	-	TGTGCCAGCAGCTTAGATAGCGGATACGAGCAGTACTTC	CASSLDSGYEQYF
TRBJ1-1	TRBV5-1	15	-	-	TGCGCCAGCAGCTTGGAAATCCAGTCGAACACTGAAGCTTTCTTT	CASSLEIQSNTEAFF
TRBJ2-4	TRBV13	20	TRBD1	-	TGTGCCAGCAGCAACTCAGAGGGGACAGGGGGCTTTCTAGCCAAAAACATTCAGTACTTC	CASSNSEGTGGFLAKNIQYF
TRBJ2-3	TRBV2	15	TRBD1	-	TGTGCCAGCAGTGAGGACAGGGGATACACAGATACGCAGTATTTT	CASSEDRGYTDTQYF
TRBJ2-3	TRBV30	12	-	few	TGTGCCTGGGGAGGGATCACAGATACGCAGTATTTT	CAWGGITDTQYF
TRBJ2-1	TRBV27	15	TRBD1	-	TGTGCCAGCACCGGGGACAGTACTACGGGCGATGAGCAGTTCTTC	CASTGDSTTGDEQFF
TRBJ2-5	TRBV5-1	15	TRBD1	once	TGCGCCAGCAGCCCGACCGGGGACAGGGTCGAGACCCAGTACTTC	CASSPTGDRVETQYF
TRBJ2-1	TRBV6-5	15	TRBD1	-	TGTGCCAGCAGTACCACAGGGGTACCTTACAATGAGCAGTTCTTC	CASSTTGVPYNEQFF
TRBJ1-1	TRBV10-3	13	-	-	TGTGCCATCAGTGTCGAGTTGAACACTGAAGCTTTCTTT	CAISVELNTEAFF
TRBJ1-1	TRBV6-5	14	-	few	TGTGCCAGCAGTCCCTACAGGGTCGACACTGAAGCTTTCTTT	CASSPYRVDTEAFF
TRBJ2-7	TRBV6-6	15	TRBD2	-	TGTGCCAGCAGTTACTCGCGGGGACTAGAATACGAGCAGTACTTC	CASSYSRGLEYEQYF
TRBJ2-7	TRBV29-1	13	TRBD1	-	TGCAGCGTGAGGGACAGGGGGCACTACGAGCAGTACTTC	CSVRDRGHYEQYF
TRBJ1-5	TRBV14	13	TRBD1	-	TGTGCCAGCAGCCCCAGGACAGGGGGGCCCCAGCATTTT	CASSPRTGGPQHF